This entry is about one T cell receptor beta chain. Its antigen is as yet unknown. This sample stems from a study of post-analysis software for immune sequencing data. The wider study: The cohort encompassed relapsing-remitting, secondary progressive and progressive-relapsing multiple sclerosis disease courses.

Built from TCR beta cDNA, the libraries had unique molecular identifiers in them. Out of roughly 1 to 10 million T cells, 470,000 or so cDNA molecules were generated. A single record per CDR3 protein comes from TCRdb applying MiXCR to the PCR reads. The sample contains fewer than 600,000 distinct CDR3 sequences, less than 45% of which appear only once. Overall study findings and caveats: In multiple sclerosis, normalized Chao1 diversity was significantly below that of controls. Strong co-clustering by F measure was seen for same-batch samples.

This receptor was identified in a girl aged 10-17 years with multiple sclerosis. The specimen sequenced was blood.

The CDR3 DNA is TGTGCCAGCAGTAAGACCCAGCGGAACACTGAAGCTTTCTTT. Amino acids: CASSKTQRNTEAFF. The chain joins TRBV28 to TRBJ1-1; no clear D gene. CDR3 length: 14 residues. Germline V gene data show CDR1 as MDHEN and CDR2 as SYDVKM. Deletions cut 5 bases from V and 1 base from J, with 11 bases between.